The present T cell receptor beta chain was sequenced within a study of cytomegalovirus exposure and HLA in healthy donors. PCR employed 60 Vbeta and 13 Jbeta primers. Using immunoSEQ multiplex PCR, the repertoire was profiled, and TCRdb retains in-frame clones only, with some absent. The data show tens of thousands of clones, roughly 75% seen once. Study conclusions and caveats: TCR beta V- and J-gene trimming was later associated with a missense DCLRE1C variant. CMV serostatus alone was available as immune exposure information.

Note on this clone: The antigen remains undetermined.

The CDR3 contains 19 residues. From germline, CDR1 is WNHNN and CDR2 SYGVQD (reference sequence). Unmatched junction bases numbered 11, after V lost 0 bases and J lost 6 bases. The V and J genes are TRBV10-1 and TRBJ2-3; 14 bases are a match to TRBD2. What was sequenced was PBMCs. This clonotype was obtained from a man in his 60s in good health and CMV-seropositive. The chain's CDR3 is CASSESERGLAGGRDTQYF. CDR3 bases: TGCGCCAGCAGTGAGTCGGAACGAGGACTAGCGGGGGGAAGGGATACGCAGTATTTT.